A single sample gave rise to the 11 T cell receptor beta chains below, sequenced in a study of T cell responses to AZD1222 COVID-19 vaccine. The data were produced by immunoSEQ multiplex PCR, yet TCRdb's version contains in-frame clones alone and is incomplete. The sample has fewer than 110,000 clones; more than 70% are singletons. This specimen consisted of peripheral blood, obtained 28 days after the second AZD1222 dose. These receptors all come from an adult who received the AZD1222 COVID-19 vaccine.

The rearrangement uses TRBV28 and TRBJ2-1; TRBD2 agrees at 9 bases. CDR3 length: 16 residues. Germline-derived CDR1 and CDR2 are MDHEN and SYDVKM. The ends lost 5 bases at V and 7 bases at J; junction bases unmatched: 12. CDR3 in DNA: TGTGCCAGCAGTGCCCACCAAGCGGGAGGTTGGAATGAGCAGTTCTTC. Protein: CASSAHQAGGWNEQFF. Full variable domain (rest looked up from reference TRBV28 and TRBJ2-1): DVKVTQSSRYLVKRTGEKVFLECVQDMDHENMFWYRQDPGLGLRLIYFSYDVKMKEKGDIPEGYSVSREKKERFSLILESASTNQTSMYLCASSAHQAGGWNEQFFGPGTRLTVL.

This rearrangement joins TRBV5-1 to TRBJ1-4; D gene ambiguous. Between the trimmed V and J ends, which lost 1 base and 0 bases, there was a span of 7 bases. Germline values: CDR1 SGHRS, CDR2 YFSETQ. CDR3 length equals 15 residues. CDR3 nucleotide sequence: TGCGCCAGCAGCTTGATAGGTGCAACTAATGAAAAACTGTTTTTT. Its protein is CASSLIGATNEKLFF.

CDR3 loop: CASSVDPGRRLYNEQFF. CDR3 sequence (DNA): TGTGCCAGCAGCGTAGATCCCGGGAGGCGCTTATACAATGAGCAGTTCTTC. V and J are TRBV9 and TRBJ2-1; 7 nucleotides line up with TRBD2. This CDR3 has 17 amino acids. From germline, CDR1 is SGDLS and CDR2 YYNGEE. The J segment lost 4 bases and the V segment lost 0 bases, leaving 10 bases of the junction unmatched.

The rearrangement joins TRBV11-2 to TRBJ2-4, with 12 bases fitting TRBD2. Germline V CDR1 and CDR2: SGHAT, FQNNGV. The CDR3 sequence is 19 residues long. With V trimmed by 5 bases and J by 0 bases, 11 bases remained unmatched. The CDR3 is CASSPEGLTSGGAKNIQYF. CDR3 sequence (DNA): TGTGCCAGCAGCCCCGAGGGGCTGACTAGCGGGGGAGCCAAAAACATTCAGTACTTC.

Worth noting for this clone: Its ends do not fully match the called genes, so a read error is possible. CDR3 loop: CASSSGQGDTGELFF. The DNA for the CDR3 is TGTGCTAGCAGCTCGGGACAGGGGGACACCGGGGAGCTGTTTTTT. This chain links TRBV7-7 with TRBJ2-2; 11 bases are shared with TRBD1. The CDR3 loop spans 15 amino acids. The germline V gene encodes CDR1 SSHAT and CDR2 FNYEAQ (reference sequence). Looking up the rest from reference TRBV7-7 and TRBJ2-2 gives the full variable domain: GAGVSQSPRYKVTKRGQDVTLRCDPISSHATLYWYQQALGQGPEFLTYFNYEAQPDKSGLPSDRFSAERPEGSISTLTIQRTEQRDSAMYRCASSSGQGDTGELFFGEGSRLTVL.

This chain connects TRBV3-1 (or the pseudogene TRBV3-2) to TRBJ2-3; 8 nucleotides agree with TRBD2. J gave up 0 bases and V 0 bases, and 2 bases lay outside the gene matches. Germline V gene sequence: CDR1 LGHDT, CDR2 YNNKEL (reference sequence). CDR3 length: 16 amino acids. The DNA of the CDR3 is TGTGCCAGCAGCCAAGATAGCGGGACTAGCACAGATACGCAGTATTTT. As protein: CASSQDSGTSTDTQYF.

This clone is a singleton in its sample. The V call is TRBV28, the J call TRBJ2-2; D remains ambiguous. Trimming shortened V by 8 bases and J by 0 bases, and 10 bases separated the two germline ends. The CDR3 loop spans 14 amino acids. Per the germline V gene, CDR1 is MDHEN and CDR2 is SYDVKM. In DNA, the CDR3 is TGTGCCAGCCTCGCGACGTCGAACACCGGGGAGCTGTTTTTT. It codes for CASLATSNTGELFF.

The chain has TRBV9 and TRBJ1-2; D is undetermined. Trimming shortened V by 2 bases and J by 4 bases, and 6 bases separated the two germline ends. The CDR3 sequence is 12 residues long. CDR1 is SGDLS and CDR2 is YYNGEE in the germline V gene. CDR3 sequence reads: CASSVVSYGYTF. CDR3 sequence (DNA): TGTGCCAGCAGCGTTGTTAGCTATGGCTACACCTTC. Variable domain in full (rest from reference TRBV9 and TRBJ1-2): DSGVTQTPKHLITATGQRVTLRCSPRSGDLSVYWYQQSLDQGLQFLIQYYNGEERAKGNILERFSAQQFPDLHSELNLSSLELGDSALYFCASSVVSYGYTFGSGTRLTVV.

CDR3 sequence (DNA): TGTGCCAGCGGGACAGGGGAAAATTCACCCCTCCACTTT. Residues: CASGTGENSPLHF. The V and J genes are TRBV12-3 or TRBV12-4 and TRBJ1-6, with 10 bases lining up with TRBD1. Unmatched junction bases numbered 2, after V lost 8 bases and J lost 7 bases. The length of the CDR3 is 13 residues.

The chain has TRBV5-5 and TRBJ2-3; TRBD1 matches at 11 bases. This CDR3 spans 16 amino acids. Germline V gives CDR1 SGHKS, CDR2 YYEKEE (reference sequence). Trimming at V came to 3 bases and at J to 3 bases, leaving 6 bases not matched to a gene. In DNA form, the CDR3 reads TGTGCCAGCAGCTCCCCCGGACAGGGGGCGACAGATACGCAGTATTTT. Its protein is CASSSPGQGATDTQYF.

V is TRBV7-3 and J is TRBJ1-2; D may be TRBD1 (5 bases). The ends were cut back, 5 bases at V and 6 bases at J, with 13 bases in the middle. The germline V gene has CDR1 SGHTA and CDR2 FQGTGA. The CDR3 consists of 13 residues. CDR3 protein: CASSPGPRDGYTF. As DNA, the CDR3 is TGTGCCAGCAGCCCCGGCCCCAGGGATGGCTACACCTTC.